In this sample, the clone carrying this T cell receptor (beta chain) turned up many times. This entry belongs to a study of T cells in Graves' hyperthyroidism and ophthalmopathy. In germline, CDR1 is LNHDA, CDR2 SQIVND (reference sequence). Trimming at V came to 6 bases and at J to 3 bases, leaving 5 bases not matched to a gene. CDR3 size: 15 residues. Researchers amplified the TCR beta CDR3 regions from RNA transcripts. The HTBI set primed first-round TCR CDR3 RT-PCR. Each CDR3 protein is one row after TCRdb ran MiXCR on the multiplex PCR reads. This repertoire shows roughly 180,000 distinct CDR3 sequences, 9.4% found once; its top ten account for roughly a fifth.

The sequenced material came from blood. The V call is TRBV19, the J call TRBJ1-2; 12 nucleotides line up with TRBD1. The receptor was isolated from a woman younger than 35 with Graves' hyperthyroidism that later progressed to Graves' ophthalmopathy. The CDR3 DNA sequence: TGTGCCAGTAGGCGCGGGACAGGGGGCCACTATGGCTACACCTTC. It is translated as CASRRGTGGHYGYTF.